This T cell receptor beta chain emerged from a study of blood T cell repertoires in COVID-19. The table came from immunoSEQ multiplex PCR; TCRdb's copy has only in-frame clones and leaves some out. The sample contains around 160,000 clones, around nine tenths of which appear only once. Trimming took off 10 bases at V and 0 bases at J, with 18 bases between the two ends. Germline lookup yields CDR1 MNHEY and CDR2 SVGAGI. The CDR3 is 15 amino acids. V is TRBV6-5 and J is TRBJ1-1; D is perhaps TRBD1 (6 bases). The sample taken for sequencing was PBMCs or T cells enriched from blood (not recorded which). The TCR originated in a woman aged 25-40 years with acute COVID-19. This CDR3 reads CATRMQDRMNTEAFF. CDR3 DNA sequence: TGTGCCACCCGGATGCAGGACAGAATGAACACTGAAGCTTTCTTT.